The clone carrying this T cell receptor beta chain turned up a few times. Its antigen is not known. The sample originates from a study of T-cell memory formation after mild COVID-19. From 5'RACE with constant-segment primers came TCR alpha and TCR beta cDNA libraries that carried sample barcodes and UMIs. In TCRdb, the 5' RACE reads were re-called with MiXCR into one record per CDR3 protein. The sample holds over 300,000 distinct CDR3 sequences, about 20% seen once. This CDR3 has 15 residues. Germline values: CDR1 SGHTA, CDR2 FQGNSA. The V gene end was trimmed by 4 bases and the J gene end by 9 bases; junction bases not matched to a gene: 10. Regarding the study as a whole: Clones shrinking from day 15 to 85 showed even CD4/CD8 mixes; later expanders tilted CD4+. Most CD4+ clones that shrank were in CM and EM, while CD8+ ones turned up in EMRA.

Material: PBMCs or a T cell subset sorted from them (not recorded which). The receptor was derived from a man between 18 and 35 years old who had mild COVID-19 (a few samples of this study predate the infection). Cell type and time point are not known. The chain uses TRBV7-2 and TRBJ2-1; 9 bases are a match to TRBD2. CDR3 region: CASSSLAGAAGEQFF. The CDR3 nucleotides read TGTGCCAGCAGCTCCTTAGCGGGGGCCGCAGGTGAGCAGTTCTTC.